This record covers a single TCR beta chain. Antigen unknown. Regarding treatment: oral pan-JAK inhibitor, 5-10 mg twice daily. RNA was isolated and reverse transcribed to cDNA, the sequencing template. The repertoire was sequenced with immunoSEQ multiplex PCR; TCRdb's copy has only in-frame clones and lacks some. Altogether around 200,000 clones are present, about 48% being singletons, with the ten largest covering about a tenth. This sample was included in a study of CD8+ T cells in alopecia areata. General study results and limits: The study also sequences resident alphabeta T cells of normal skin in scalp samples.

The V gene lost 4 bases and the J gene lost 8 bases, with 14 bases spanning the gap. The CDR3 extends over 13 amino acids. CDR1 SEHNR and CDR2 FQNEAQ come from the germline V gene (reference sequence). This receptor was obtained from a human donor with alopecia areata. The V and J genes are TRBV7-9 and TRBJ1-2; no definite D call. Material: CD8+ T cells sorted from blood, obtained at week 24, from a patient treated with tofacitinib. The CDR3 DNA is TGTGCCAGCAGCTCCCCACTAGCAGGAGGCTACACCTTC. This translates into CASSSPLAGGYTF.